The 16 T cell receptor beta chains below were found in one sample sequenced in a study of shared clonotypes between healthy human individuals. TCRdb's table, derived via immunoSEQ multiplex PCR, lists solely in-frame clones and lacks some. The sample records approximately 740,000 clones, roughly 92% being singletons. In the naive CD8 group, cells lacked CD45RO and were positively selected for CCR7, so terminally differentiated effector memory CD45RA+ cells were left out. Sequencing was carried out using naive CD8+ T cells sorted from blood. The receptors stem from a man between 25 and 39 years old in good health.

The rearrangement joins TRBV7-9 to TRBJ1-1, with 10 positions matching TRBD1. Germline V CDR1 and CDR2: SEHNR, FQNEAQ (reference sequence). The V segment lost 6 bases and the J segment 1 base; nucleotides outside the gene matches: 8. The CDR3 has 16 residues. The CDR3 DNA follows: TGTGCCAGCAGTCAACAAGGGACAGGGGCGAACACTGAAGCTTTCTTT. It translates to CASSQQGTGANTEAFF.

The CDR3, as DNA: TGTGCCAGCAGTTTCCCTTCCTTCGCCGGGGAGCTGTTTTTT. Its translation: CASSFPSFAGELFF. V and J are TRBV27 and TRBJ2-2; D is unresolved. The CDR3 runs to 14 residues. Germline-derived CDR1 and CDR2 are MNHEY and SMNVEV (reference sequence). Trimming left V 3 bases short and J 6 bases short, with 11 bases between.

Written as DNA, the CDR3 is TGTGCCAGCAGCCCCCGGACTAGCGGGGCAACCTACGAGCAGTACTTC. Its translation is CASSPRTSGATYEQYF. The genes are TRBV7-9 and TRBJ2-7; 12 bases map to TRBD2. J lost 2 bases, V lost 5 bases, and 7 bases had no gene match. The germline V gene encodes CDR1 SEHNR and CDR2 FQNEAQ (reference sequence). The CDR3 runs to 16 residues.

V usage is TRBV2 and J usage is TRBJ1-5; weak D call: TRBD1 (6 bases). Germline CDR1 is SNHLY and CDR2 is FYNNEI. CDR3 size: 14 residues. Trimming took off 3 bases at V and 6 bases at J, with 12 bases between the two ends. DNA for the CDR3: TGTGCCAGCAGTGAGTTCCAGGGGACTCAGCCCCAGCATTTT. Its translation: CASSEFQGTQPQHF.

The chain has TRBV28 and TRBJ2-1; D may be TRBD1 (5 bases). CDR3 length equals 19 residues. V was clipped by 8 bases and J by 3 bases, with 29 bases between them. Germline CDR1 and CDR2: MDHEN and SYDVKM. The CDR3 nucleotides read TGTGCCAGCCTCTCGTCCGCAACTCGATACGAAGACAGCTACAATGAGCAGTTCTTC. It specifies CASLSSATRYEDSYNEQFF.

CDR3 loop: CASSRDRVEIMNTEAFF. DNA for the CDR3: TGTGCCAGTAGTAGGGACAGAGTAGAAATTATGAACACTGAAGCTTTCTTT. The chain uses TRBV19 and TRBJ1-1; TRBD1 agrees at 7 bases. This CDR3 is built from 17 residues. Trimming at V came to 4 bases and at J to 0 bases, leaving 11 bases not matched to a gene. Germline V gives CDR1 LNHDA, CDR2 SQIVND (reference sequence).

This chain uses TRBV29-1 with TRBJ1-1; tentatively, D is TRBD1 (5 bases). Germline values: CDR1 SQVTM, CDR2 ANQGSEA. The ends were cut back, 6 bases at V and 4 bases at J, with 15 bases in the middle. This CDR3 spans 13 amino acids. The CDR3 DNA reads as TGCAGCGTCCGCAACCGGGGCGTCACTGAAGCTTTCTTT. It yields the protein CSVRNRGVTEAFF.

The gene calls are TRBV2 and TRBJ2-7; TRBD2 agrees at 11 bases. With 10 bases clipped from V and 3 bases from J, the junction kept 5 bases outside the gene matches. Germline CDR1 is SNHLY and CDR2 is FYNNEI. The CDR3 consists of 13 residues. The CDR3 coding sequence is TGTGCCACCACGGGACTAGCGGTCTACGAGCAGTACTTC. It translates to CATTGLAVYEQYF.

The chain has TRBV7-9 and TRBJ2-1, with 7 bases lining up with TRBD1. The CDR3 covers 15 residues. CDR1 and CDR2 from the germline V gene are SEHNR and FQNEAQ (reference sequence). With 4 bases clipped from V and 12 bases from J, the junction kept 15 bases outside the gene matches. The CDR3 here is CASSSMKKGQVMQFF. Here the CDR3 DNA reads TGTGCCAGCAGCTCAATGAAAAAAGGACAGGTGATGCAGTTCTTC.

In this sample, this clone turned up once. V and J are TRBV9 and TRBJ1-2; D remains unclear. V lost 4 bases and J lost 4, with 11 bases in between. The V gene's germline CDR1 is SGDLS and CDR2 YYNGEE. This CDR3 spans 13 amino acids. The CDR3 nucleotides are TGTGCCAGCAGCTTCCGTTATGGCTATGGCTACACCTTC. It is translated as CASSFRYGYGYTF. The entire variable domain, with the rest obtained from reference TRBV9 and TRBJ1-2, is as follows: DSGVTQTPKHLITATGQRVTLRCSPRSGDLSVYWYQQSLDQGLQFLIQYYNGEERAKGNILERFSAQQFPDLHSELNLSSLELGDSALYFCASSFRYGYGYTFGSGTRLTVV.

As concerns this clone: The identical CDR3 is also encoded by other nucleotide sequences in the sample. The chain is built from TRBV5-1 and TRBJ2-7; TRBD1 aligns across 8 bases. The CDR3 runs 15 residues. V trimming: 4 bases; J trimming: 2 bases; junction bases outside the gene matches: 8. The germline V gene encodes CDR1 SGHRS and CDR2 YFSETQ. CDR3 in amino acids: CASSPGQGGPYEQYF. The CDR3 DNA sequence: TGCGCCAGCAGCCCAGGACAGGGTGGCCCCTACGAGCAGTACTTC.

The rearrangement uses TRBV6-6 and TRBJ1-1, with no clear D. In germline, CDR1 is MNHNY, CDR2 SVGAGI (reference sequence). The V end was cut by 2 bases, the J end by 2 bases, with 12 bases between. This CDR3 contains 15 residues. This CDR3 is CASSYGTARNTEAFF. CDR3 nucleotide sequence: TGTGCCAGCAGTTACGGTACAGCCCGAAACACTGAAGCTTTCTTT.

The rearrangement uses TRBV5-1 and TRBJ2-1; TRBD2 aligns across 10 bases. With V trimmed by 5 bases and J by 8 bases, 7 bases remained unmatched. The CDR3 spans 14 residues. The germline CDR1 and CDR2 sequences are SGHRS and YFSETQ. The CDR3 protein is CASRGEREGHEQFF. CDR3 coding DNA: TGCGCCAGCAGGGGGGAGCGGGAGGGCCATGAGCAGTTCTTC.

The chain carries TRBV11-2 and TRBJ2-7; D might be TRBD1 (6 bases). CDR1 and CDR2 (germline): SGHAT, FQNNGV. The CDR3 is 15 amino acids. The V gene lost 1 base and the J gene lost 7 bases, with 17 bases spanning the gap. The CDR3 reads CASSLVQGNGYEQYF. The CDR3 region has the DNA TGTGCCAGCAGCTTAGTTCAGGGGAATGGCTATGAGCAGTACTTC. The full variable domain, rest sourced from reference TRBV11-2 and TRBJ2-7, is EAGVAQSPRYKIIEKRQSVAFWCNPISGHATLYWYQQILGQGPKLLIQFQNNGVVDDSQLPKDRFSAERLKGVDSTLKIQPAKLEDSAVYLCASSLVQGNGYEQYFGPGTRLTVT.

The gene calls are TRBV28 and TRBJ1-1, with TRBD1 identical over 10 bases. V shed 5 bases and J 3 bases; nucleotides not matched to a gene: 6. The germline V gene has CDR1 MDHEN and CDR2 SYDVKM. This CDR3 contains 15 residues. CDR3 bases: TGTGCCAGCAGTCTAAGACAGGGGGCGGACACTGAAGCTTTCTTT. Translation gives CASSLRQGADTEAFF.

This clone was recorded once. The chain is built from TRBV4-3 and TRBJ2-7; D possibly matches TRBD1 or TRBD2 (5 bases each). CDR1 is LGHNA, CDR2 YSLEER, per germline. This CDR3 has 20 amino acids. Trimming pared 0 bases from V and 1 base from J, leaving 25 bases between. The CDR3: CASSQDIVGTVQPGSYEQYF. In DNA form, the CDR3 reads TGCGCCAGCAGCCAAGATATAGTCGGGACGGTTCAGCCAGGGTCCTACGAGCAGTACTTC.